This TCR beta chain derives from a study of T cells after yellow fever vaccination. Whole-study context: Some fractions had low cell numbers, and these were prepared with SMART-Seq v4 Ultra Low Input. Study observations and caveats: A secondary response was less intense yet reached its peak sooner, at day 5 versus 15. In post-booster samples, most primary-vaccination clones reappeared (roughly 96% CD4, roughly 89% CD8).

This CDR3 spans 13 amino acids. Germline V gives CDR1 LNHNV, CDR2 YYDKDF (reference sequence). The ends were cut back, 8 bases at V and 6 bases at J, with 14 bases in the middle. This clonotype was detected ten times or more. The antigen remains undetermined. TCRdb re-analysed the 5' RACE reads in MiXCR, keeping a single row per CDR3 protein. The data hold approximately 160,000 distinct CDR3 sequences, with around 9% observed a single time. The sample consisted of CD8+ T cells sorted from PBMCs, taken 45 days after the yellow fever booster vaccination. The TCR sequence derives from a man aged 18 to 29 who received the YFV17D yellow fever vaccine. The gene calls are TRBV15 and TRBJ2-1; possible D gene TRBD1, 6 bases. Here the CDR3 DNA reads TGTGCCACCGGAACAGGGAGAGGCAATGAGCAGTTCTTC. The encoded protein is CATGTGRGNEQFF.